These 19 T cell receptor beta chains came from one sample sequenced in a study of blood T cell repertoires in COVID-19 (dated by TCRdb to the early 2020s). Libraries were constructed by the immunoSEQ multiplex PCR assay. Held by TCRdb, this immuneACCESS table contains in-frame sequences only and omits some clones. Under half of the omission traces to an unresolved V gene where checked; the cause of the rest is unknown. This sample gives 200,000 to 250,000 clones in total; 70% to 90% of them show up just once. Of the sample, around 4% falls within the top ten clones. Source material: PBMCs or T cells enriched from blood (not recorded which). Receptors originate from a young man with acute COVID-19.

CDR3: CASSIGQGAPNEQFF. For the CDR3, the DNA is TGTGCCAGTAGTATAGGGCAGGGGGCCCCCAATGAGCAGTTCTTC. The chain uses TRBV19 and TRBJ2-1; 8 bases line up with TRBD1. Losses at the gene ends were 1 base for V and 6 bases for J; bases not matched to a gene: 5. Germline-derived CDR1 and CDR2 are LNHDA and SQIVND (reference sequence). The CDR3 extends over 15 amino acids.

The chain uses TRBV19 and TRBJ1-5; D is undetermined. Trimming pared 3 bases from V and 6 bases from J, leaving 18 bases between. The CDR3 totals 16 residues. Germline V gives CDR1 LNHDA, CDR2 SQIVND (reference sequence). CDR3 sequence reads: CASSISAGGFGQPQHF. The CDR3 bases are TGTGCCAGTAGTATCTCGGCAGGAGGGTTTGGTCAGCCCCAGCATTTT. Drawing the rest from reference TRBV19 and TRBJ1-5, the complete variable domain is DGGITQSPKYLFRKEGQNVTLSCEQNLNHDAMYWYRQDPGQGLRLIYYSQIVNDFQKGDIAEGYSVSREKKESFPLTVTSAQKNPTAFYLCASSISAGGFGQPQHFGDGTRLSIL.

The chain has TRBV11-2 and TRBJ1-2; possibly TRBD1 for D (6 bases). The CDR3 loop spans 16 amino acids. With 5 bases removed from V and 1 base from J, the gap between germline ends came to 17 bases. Germline CDR1 SGHAT, CDR2 FQNNGV. DNA of the CDR3: TGTGCCAGCAGCCCTTTCGCGACAGGCGTTAACTATGGCTACACCTTC. Amino acid sequence: CASSPFATGVNYGYTF.

The V and J genes are TRBV6-6 and TRBJ2-1; D gene ambiguous. This CDR3 is built from 11 residues. The V end was cut by 6 bases, the J end by 9 bases, with 9 bases between. The V gene's germline CDR1 is MNHNY and CDR2 SVGAGI (reference sequence). CDR3 residues: CASSLLFEQFF. Written as DNA, the CDR3 is TGTGCCAGCAGCCTTCTTTTTGAGCAGTTCTTC.

The chain carries TRBV9 and TRBJ2-7, with 9 bases aligning to TRBD1. The V gene end was trimmed by 3 bases and the J gene end by 5 bases; junction bases not matched to a gene: 6. This CDR3 is 14 amino acids long. Germline V lookup: CDR1 SGDLS, CDR2 YYNGEE. The CDR3 is CASSAFGDRDEQYF. The CDR3, as DNA: TGTGCCAGCAGCGCCTTCGGGGACAGGGACGAGCAGTACTTC. Full variable domain (outside the CDR3, taken from reference TRBV9 and TRBJ2-7): DSGVTQTPKHLITATGQRVTLRCSPRSGDLSVYWYQQSLDQGLQFLIQYYNGEERAKGNILERFSAQQFPDLHSELNLSSLELGDSALYFCASSAFGDRDEQYFGPGTRLTVT.

The chain has TRBV9 and TRBJ1-2; D unresolved. This CDR3 contains 13 residues. V was trimmed by 5 bases and J by 2 bases, leaving 10 bases between them. The germline V gene encodes CDR1 SGDLS and CDR2 YYNGEE. The CDR3 spells CASSRAGNYGYTF. In DNA form, the CDR3 reads TGTGCCAGCAGTCGGGCGGGGAACTATGGCTACACCTTC.

This rearrangement joins TRBV13 to TRBJ1-3, with D uncertain. Germline lookup yields CDR1 PRHDT and CDR2 FYEKMQ (reference sequence). The CDR3 runs 15 residues. V was shortened by 2 bases and J by 1 base, with 9 bases between the two germline ends. CDR3 bases: TGTGCCAGCAGCTTACCGGAGGCTTCTGGAAACACCATATATTTT. This gives the protein CASSLPEASGNTIYF. The whole variable domain, filled in from reference TRBV13 and TRBJ1-3, reads AAGVIQSPRHLIKEKRETATLKCYPIPRHDTVYWYQQGPGQDPQFLISFYEKMQSDKGSIPDRFSAQQFSDYHSELNMSSLELGDSALYFCASSLPEASGNTIYFGEGSWLTVV.

This chain connects TRBV30 to TRBJ2-5, with D possibly TRBD2 on 5 matching bases. The CDR3 runs to 13 residues. V was pared by 1 base and J by 5 bases, with 11 bases between. Germline-derived CDR1 and CDR2 are GTSNPN and SVGIG (reference sequence). CDR3 nucleotide sequence: TGTGCCTGGAGTGGTCTTCGAGGGGAGACCCAGTACTTC. Translated: CAWSGLRGETQYF.

The chain has TRBV30 and TRBJ1-2; perhaps TRBD1 as D (5 bases). The CDR3 totals 13 residues. With 1 base removed from V and 1 base from J, the gap between germline ends came to 7 bases. Germline CDR1 GTSNPN, CDR2 SVGIG (reference sequence). The CDR3 DNA sequence: TGTGCCTGGAGTGGAAGGGGTAACTATGGCTACACCTTC. The encoded protein is CAWSGRGNYGYTF.

This chain uses TRBV5-1 with TRBJ2-5; D is unclear. Germline V gene lookup returns CDR1 SGHRS and CDR2 YFSETQ. The CDR3 runs to 14 residues. The V and J ends lost 6 bases and 1 base respectively, with 13 bases between them. The CDR3 region is CASISPPGQETQYF. In DNA, the CDR3 is TGCGCCAGCATCTCCCCCCCGGGCCAAGAGACCCAGTACTTC.

The V call is TRBV30, the J call TRBJ1-5; the D gene is possibly TRBD1 (6 bases). Trimming cost V 0 bases and J 3 bases, with 9 bases left between them. The CDR3 has 14 residues. Germline values: CDR1 GTSNPN, CDR2 SVGIG (reference sequence). The chain's CDR3 is CAWSVGTLNQPQHF. The DNA for the CDR3 is TGTGCCTGGAGTGTAGGGACACTCAATCAGCCCCAGCATTTT. The full variable domain, in which reference TRBV30 and TRBJ1-5 provide the parts outside the CDR3, is SQTIHQWPATLVQPVGSPLSLECTVEGTSNPNLYWYRQAAGRGLQLLFYSVGIGQISSEVPQNLSASRPQDRQFILSSKKLLLSDSGFYLCAWSVGTLNQPQHFGDGTRLSIL.

This clone occurred once. The chain carries TRBV6-4 and TRBJ2-1; a possible D gene is TRBD2 (7 bases). Trimming stripped 2 bases from V and 6 bases from J, with 14 bases between. This CDR3 is 15 amino acids long. CDR1 and CDR2 (germline): MRHNA, SNTAGT. The CDR3 protein is CASSDEGGASNEQFF. The CDR3 DNA reads as TGTGCCAGCAGTGACGAAGGGGGGGCTAGCAATGAGCAGTTCTTC.

This clone was found once. J is TRBJ1-1 and V is TRBV10-1, with D possibly being TRBD1 (6 bases). Germline CDR1 WNHNN, CDR2 SYGVQD (reference sequence). This CDR3 has 14 residues. V shed 4 bases and J shed 1 base, with 10 bases lying between them. The CDR3 spells CASSVPGQNTEAFF. The CDR3 nucleotides are TGCGCCAGCAGTGTCCCGGGACAGAACACTGAAGCTTTCTTT.

The table lists this clone with a few counts. The chain recombines TRBV6-5 with TRBJ2-1; 10 bases map to TRBD1. V dropped 7 bases and J dropped 5; count of bases not matched to a gene: 8. The CDR3 length is 15 residues. Germline CDR1 is MNHEY and CDR2 is SVGAGI. In DNA, the CDR3 is TGTGCCAGCACCCCGGGACAGGGGTTCCACAATGAGCAGTTCTTC. This translates into CASTPGQGFHNEQFF.

V gene TRBV29-1 combines with J gene TRBJ2-1, with 11 nucleotides matching TRBD2. Looked up from germline, CDR1 is SQVTM and CDR2 is ANQGSEA. The CDR3 consists of 15 residues. V lost 3 bases to trimming and J lost 4 bases; unmatched junction nucleotides: 5. CDR3 sequence (DNA): TGCAGCGTTGATTTACTAGCGGGGGAATACAATGAGCAGTTCTTC. Its translation: CSVDLLAGEYNEQFF.

In DNA, the CDR3 is TGTGCCAGCAGTTTGTACGGAGCCTACGAGCAGTACTTC. It specifies CASSLYGAYEQYF. The chain is built from TRBV12-3 or TRBV12-4 and TRBJ2-7; no clear D. Trimming pared 3 bases from V and 2 bases from J, leaving 8 bases between. The CDR3 covers 13 residues.

The chain recombines TRBV9 with TRBJ1-4, with D unresolved. Germline V CDR1 and CDR2: SGDLS, YYNGEE. This CDR3 comprises 17 residues. V was clipped by 1 base and J by 8 bases, with 21 bases between them. CDR3 residues: CASSVSGVMRAEEKLFF. DNA of the CDR3: TGTGCCAGCAGCGTAAGCGGGGTCATGAGGGCGGAGGAAAAACTGTTTTTT.

This chain joins TRBV9 and TRBJ1-4; D remains unclear. V was shortened by 5 bases and J by 3 bases, with 8 bases between the two germline ends. The V gene's germline CDR1 is SGDLS and CDR2 YYNGEE. The length of the CDR3 is 13 residues. The CDR3, as DNA: TGTGCCAGCAGAGCGGGAGCTAATGAAAAACTGTTTTTT. This gives the protein CASRAGANEKLFF.

This clone was seen more than once but under ten times. The junction departs from the called germline gene at one end, perhaps through a read error. J is TRBJ1-3 and V is TRBV12-3 or TRBV12-4; D gene unclear. The CDR3 contains 11 residues. The DNA of the CDR3 is TGTGCCAGCGGTTTCTCGGACACCATATATTTT. It is translated as CASGFSDTIYF.